This T cell receptor (beta chain) derives from a study of siplizumab effects on memory and regulatory T cells. V gave up 4 bases and J gave up 9 bases; unmatched junction bases: 8. Germline CDR1 reads SQVTM; CDR2 reads ANQGSEA. This CDR3 has 12 residues. As to this clone: The antigen is not known.

Findings and limits, study-wide: Alloreactive sequences traceable to unstimulated CD4+ memory cells were significantly reduced by siplizumab. Suppressive activity of Tregs proliferating in siplizumab cultures remained unconfirmed. Both greater diversity than memory cells and a major contribution to the alloresponse seemed to characterize naive T cells.

The assay was immunoSEQ multiplex PCR, and TCRdb's table has in-frame clones only and misses some. Here the sample spans approximately 100,000 clones, about 93% being singletons. V and J are TRBV29-1 and TRBJ2-5; TRBD1 matches 7 bases. The TCR originated in a human donor in good health. Material: non-Treg CD4+ T cells sorted from blood. CDR3 bases: TGCAGCGTTGGTAGACAGGGCACGGCCCAGTACTTC. The encoded protein is CSVGRQGTAQYF.